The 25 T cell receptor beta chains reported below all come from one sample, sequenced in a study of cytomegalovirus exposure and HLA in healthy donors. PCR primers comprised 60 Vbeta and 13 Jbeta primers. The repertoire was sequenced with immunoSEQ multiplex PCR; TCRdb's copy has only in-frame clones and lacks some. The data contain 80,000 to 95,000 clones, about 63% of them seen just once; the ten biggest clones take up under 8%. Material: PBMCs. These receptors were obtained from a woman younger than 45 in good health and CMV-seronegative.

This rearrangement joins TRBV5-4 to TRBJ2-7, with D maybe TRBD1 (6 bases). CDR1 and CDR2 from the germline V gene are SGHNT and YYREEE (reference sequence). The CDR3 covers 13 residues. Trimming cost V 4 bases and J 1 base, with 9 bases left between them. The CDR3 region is CASSRQDSYEQYF. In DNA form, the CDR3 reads TGTGCCAGCAGCCGACAGGATTCCTACGAGCAGTACTTC.

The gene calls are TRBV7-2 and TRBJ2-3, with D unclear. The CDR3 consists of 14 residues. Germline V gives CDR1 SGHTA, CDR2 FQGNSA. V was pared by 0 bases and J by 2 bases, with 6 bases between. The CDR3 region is CASSLAHNTDTQYF. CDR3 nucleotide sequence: TGTGCCAGCAGCTTAGCGCACAACACAGATACGCAGTATTTT.

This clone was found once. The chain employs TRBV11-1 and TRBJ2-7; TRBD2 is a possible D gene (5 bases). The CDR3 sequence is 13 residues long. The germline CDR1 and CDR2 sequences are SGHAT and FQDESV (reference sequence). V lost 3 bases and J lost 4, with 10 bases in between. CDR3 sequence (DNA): TGTGCCAGCAGCTTGGCGGGCGCTTACGAGCAGTACTTC. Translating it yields CASSLAGAYEQYF. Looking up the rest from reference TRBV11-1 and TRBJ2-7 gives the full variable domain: EAEVAQSPRYKITEKSQAVAFWCDPISGHATLYWYRQILGQGPELLVQFQDESVVDDSQLPKDRFSAERLKGVDSTLKIQPAELGDSAMYLCASSLAGAYEQYFGPGTRLTVT.

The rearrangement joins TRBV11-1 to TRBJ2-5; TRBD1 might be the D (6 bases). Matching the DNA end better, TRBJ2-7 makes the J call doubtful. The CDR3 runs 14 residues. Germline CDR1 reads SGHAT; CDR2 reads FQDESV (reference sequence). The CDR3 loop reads CASVGTGLGYEQYF. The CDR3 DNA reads TGTGCCTCAGTCGGCACAGGGTTGGGCTACGAGCAGTACTTC.

The DNA for the CDR3 is TGTGCCACCAGCAGAGGGGACAGTGCAACTAATGAAAAACTGTTTTTT. Encoded protein: CATSRGDSATNEKLFF. The chain carries TRBV15 and TRBJ1-4, with 7 bases lining up with TRBD1. This CDR3 is 16 amino acids long. Germline loops: CDR1 LNHNV, CDR2 YYDKDF (reference sequence). J gave up 0 bases and V 1 base, and 2 bases lay outside the gene matches.

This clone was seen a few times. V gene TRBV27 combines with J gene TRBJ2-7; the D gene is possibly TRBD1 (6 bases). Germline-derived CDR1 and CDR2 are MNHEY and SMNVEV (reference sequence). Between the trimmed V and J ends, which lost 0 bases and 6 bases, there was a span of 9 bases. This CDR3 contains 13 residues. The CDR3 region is CASSLSTGLEQYF. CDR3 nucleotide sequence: TGTGCCAGCAGTTTATCTACAGGGCTCGAGCAGTACTTC.

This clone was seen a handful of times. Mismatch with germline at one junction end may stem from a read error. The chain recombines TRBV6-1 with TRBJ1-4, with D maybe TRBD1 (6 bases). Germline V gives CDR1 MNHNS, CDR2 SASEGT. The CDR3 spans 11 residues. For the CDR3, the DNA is TGTGCCAGCAGTGAAGGTCCGGGACACAATTTT. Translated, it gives CASSEGPGHNF.

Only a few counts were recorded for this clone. CDR3 in DNA: TGTGCCAGCAGCTTAGGGGGGGGGACTCCAGGCAATGAGCAGTTCTTC. Amino acids: CASSLGGGTPGNEQFF. The rearrangement uses TRBV7-7 and TRBJ2-1, with 7 bases fitting TRBD2. Losses at the gene ends were 1 base for V and 6 bases for J; bases not matched to a gene: 9. CDR1 SSHAT and CDR2 FNYEAQ come from the germline V gene (reference sequence). The CDR3 has 16 residues.

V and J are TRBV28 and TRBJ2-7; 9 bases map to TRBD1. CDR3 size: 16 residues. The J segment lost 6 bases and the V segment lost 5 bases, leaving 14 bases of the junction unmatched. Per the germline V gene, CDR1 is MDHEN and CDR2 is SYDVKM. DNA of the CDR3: TGTGCCAGCAGTCTTCTACCCGGACAGGGGTCAGCCGAGCAGTACTTC. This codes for CASSLLPGQGSAEQYF.

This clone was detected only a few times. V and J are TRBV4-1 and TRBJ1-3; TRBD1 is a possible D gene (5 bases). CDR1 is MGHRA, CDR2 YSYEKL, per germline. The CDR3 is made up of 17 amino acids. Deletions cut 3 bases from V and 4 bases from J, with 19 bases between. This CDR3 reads CASSHSPGRAKGNTIYF. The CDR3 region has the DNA TGCGCCAGCAGCCACTCCCCAGGGAGGGCAAAAGGAAACACCATATATTTT.

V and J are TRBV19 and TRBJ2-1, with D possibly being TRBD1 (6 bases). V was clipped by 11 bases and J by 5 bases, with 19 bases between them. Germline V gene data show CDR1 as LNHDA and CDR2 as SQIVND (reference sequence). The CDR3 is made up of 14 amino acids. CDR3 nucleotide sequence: TGTGCCTCAGCCCGACAGGCGTACGACAATGAGCAGTTCTTC. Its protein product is CASARQAYDNEQFF.

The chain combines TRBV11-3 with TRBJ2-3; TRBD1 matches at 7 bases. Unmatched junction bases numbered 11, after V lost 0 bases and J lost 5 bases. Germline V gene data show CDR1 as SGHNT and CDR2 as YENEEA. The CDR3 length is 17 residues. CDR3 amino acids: CASSLDRVGGIGDTQYF. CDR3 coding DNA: TGTGCCAGCAGCTTAGATCGGGTAGGGGGCATTGGAGATACGCAGTATTTT.

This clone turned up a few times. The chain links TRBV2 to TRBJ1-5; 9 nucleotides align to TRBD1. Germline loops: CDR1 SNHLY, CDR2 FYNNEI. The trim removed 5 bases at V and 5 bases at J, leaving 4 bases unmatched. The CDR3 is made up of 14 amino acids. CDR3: CASSYRDRDQPQHF. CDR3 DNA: TGTGCCAGCAGTTACCGGGACAGGGATCAGCCCCAGCATTTT.

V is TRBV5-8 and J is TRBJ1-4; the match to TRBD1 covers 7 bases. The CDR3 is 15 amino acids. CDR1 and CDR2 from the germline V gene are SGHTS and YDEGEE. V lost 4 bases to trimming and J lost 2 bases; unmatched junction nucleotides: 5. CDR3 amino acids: CASSLGTVTNEKLFF. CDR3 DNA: TGTGCCAGCAGCCTCGGGACAGTCACTAATGAAAAACTGTTTTTT.

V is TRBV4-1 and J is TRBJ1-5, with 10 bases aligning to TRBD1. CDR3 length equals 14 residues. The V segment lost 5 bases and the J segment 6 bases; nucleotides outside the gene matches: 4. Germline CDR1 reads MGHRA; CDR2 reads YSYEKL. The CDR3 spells CASSVRTGGQPQHF. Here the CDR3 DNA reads TGCGCCAGCAGCGTACGGACAGGGGGTCAGCCCCAGCATTTT.

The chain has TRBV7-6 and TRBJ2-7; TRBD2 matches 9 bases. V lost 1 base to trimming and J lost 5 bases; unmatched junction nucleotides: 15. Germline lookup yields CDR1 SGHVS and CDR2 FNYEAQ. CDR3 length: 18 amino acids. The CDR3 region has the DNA TGTGCCAGCAGCTTAGGAAGGTTCTTAGCGGGGGCCAAAAACGAGCAGTACTTC. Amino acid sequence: CASSLGRFLAGAKNEQYF.

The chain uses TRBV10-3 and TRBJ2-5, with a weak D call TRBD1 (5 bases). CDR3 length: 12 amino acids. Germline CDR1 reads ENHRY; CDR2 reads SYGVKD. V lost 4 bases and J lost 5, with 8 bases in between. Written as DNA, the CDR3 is TGTGCCATCAGTGTACAGGACGAGACCCAGTACTTC. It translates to CAISVQDETQYF.

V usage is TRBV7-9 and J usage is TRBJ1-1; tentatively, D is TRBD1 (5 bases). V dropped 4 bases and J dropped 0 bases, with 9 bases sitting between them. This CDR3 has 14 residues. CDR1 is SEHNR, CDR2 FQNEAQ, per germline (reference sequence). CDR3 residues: CASSWGSMNTEAFF. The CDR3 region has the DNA TGTGCCAGCAGCTGGGGCAGCATGAACACTGAAGCTTTCTTT.

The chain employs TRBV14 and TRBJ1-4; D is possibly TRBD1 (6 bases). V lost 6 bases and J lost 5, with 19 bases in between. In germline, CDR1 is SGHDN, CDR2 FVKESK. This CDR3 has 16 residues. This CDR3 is CASRAGGGVPNEKLFF. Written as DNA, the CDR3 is TGTGCCAGCAGAGCGGGGGGGGGCGTCCCAAATGAAAAACTGTTTTTT.

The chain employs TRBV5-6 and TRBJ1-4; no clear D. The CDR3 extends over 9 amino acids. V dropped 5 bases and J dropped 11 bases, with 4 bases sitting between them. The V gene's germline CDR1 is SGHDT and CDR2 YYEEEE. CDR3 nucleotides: TGTGCCAGCAGGCGGAAACTGTTTTTT. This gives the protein CASRRKLFF.

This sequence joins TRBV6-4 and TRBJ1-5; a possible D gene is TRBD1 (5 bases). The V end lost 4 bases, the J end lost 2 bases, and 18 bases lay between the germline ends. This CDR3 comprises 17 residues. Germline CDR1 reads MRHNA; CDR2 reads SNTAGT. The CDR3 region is CASSADIGLIGNQPQHF. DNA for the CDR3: TGTGCCAGCAGTGCGGACATCGGACTAATTGGCAATCAGCCCCAGCATTTT.

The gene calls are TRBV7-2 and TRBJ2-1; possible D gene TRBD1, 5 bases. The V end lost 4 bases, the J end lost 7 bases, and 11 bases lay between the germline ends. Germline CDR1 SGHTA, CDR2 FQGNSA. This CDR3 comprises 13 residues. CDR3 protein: CASSSRPGNEQFF. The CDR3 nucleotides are TGTGCCAGCAGCTCGCGACCAGGGAATGAGCAGTTCTTC. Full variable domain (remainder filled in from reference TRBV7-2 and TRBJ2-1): GAGVSQSPSNKVTEKGKDVELRCDPISGHTALYWYRQSLGQGLEFLIYFQGNSAPDKSGLPSDRFSAERTGGSVSTLTIQRTQQEDSAVYLCASSSRPGNEQFFGPGTRLTVL.

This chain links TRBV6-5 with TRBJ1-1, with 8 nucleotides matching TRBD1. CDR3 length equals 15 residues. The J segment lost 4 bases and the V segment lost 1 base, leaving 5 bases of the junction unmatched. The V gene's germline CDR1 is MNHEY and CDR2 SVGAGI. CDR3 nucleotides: TGTGCCAGCAGTTACTTGACAGGGGTAGGCACTGAAGCTTTCTTT. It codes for CASSYLTGVGTEAFF.

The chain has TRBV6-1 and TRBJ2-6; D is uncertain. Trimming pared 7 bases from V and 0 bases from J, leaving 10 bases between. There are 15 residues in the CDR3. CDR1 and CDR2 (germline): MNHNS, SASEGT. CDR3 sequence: CASTVRNSGANVLTF. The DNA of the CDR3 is TGTGCCAGCACCGTTAGAAACTCTGGGGCCAACGTCCTGACTTTC.

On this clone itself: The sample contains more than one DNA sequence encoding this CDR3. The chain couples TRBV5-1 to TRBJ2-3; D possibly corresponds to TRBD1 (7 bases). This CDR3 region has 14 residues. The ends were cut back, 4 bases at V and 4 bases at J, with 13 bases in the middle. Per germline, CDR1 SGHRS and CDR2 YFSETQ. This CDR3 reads CASSPGQRADTQYF. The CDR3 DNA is TGCGCCAGCAGCCCGGGACAGCGGGCAGATACGCAGTATTTT.